These T cell receptor beta chains were read from a single sample in a study of cytomegalovirus exposure and HLA in healthy donors. Profiled with immunoSEQ multiplex PCR; TCRdb holds only in-frame clones, not every one. The sample yields approximately 260,000 clones, 84% seen once. Sequences were obtained from PBMCs. The receptors were sampled from a woman aged 40 to 49 in good health and CMV-seropositive. Each CDR3 is given with its conserved first and last residue. The D gene is left open where the match is weak. Only part of the rows carry a size: once, few, many, or a class if the clone is expanded.

CDR3,DNA,length,J,size,V,D
CASSLSRDSGNTIYF,TGTGCCAGCAGTTTATCGAGGGACTCTGGAAACACCATATATTTT,15,TRBJ1-3,-,TRBV28,-
CASKGDPGGNGEQFF,TGTGCCAGCAAGGGCGACCCGGGAGGAAACGGTGAGCAGTTCTTC,15,TRBJ2-1,-,TRBV9,TRBD2
CASSKPGTVVRVSDGEQYF,TGTGCCAGCAGTAAACCCGGGACAGTAGTACGGGTTTCAGATGGCGAGCAGTACTTC,19,TRBJ2-7,-,TRBV28,TRBD1
CASSLYPPSGASYNEQFF,TGTGCCAGCAGCTTATATCCCCCTAGCGGAGCCTCCTACAATGAGCAGTTCTTC,18,TRBJ2-1,-,TRBV7-3,TRBD2
CASSVNTGWGLGTEAFF,TGTGCCAGTAGTGTGAACACAGGGTGGGGATTGGGCACTGAAGCTTTCTTT,17,TRBJ1-1,-,TRBV19,-
CASSLELGGDTEAFF,TGCGCCAGCAGCTTGGAGTTGGGAGGGGACACTGAAGCTTTCTTT,15,TRBJ1-1,few,TRBV5-1,-
CASSSPSTVTGESYEQYF,TGTGCCAGCAGTTCACCTTCTACCGTAACAGGGGAATCCTACGAGCAGTACTTC,18,TRBJ2-7,-,TRBV28,TRBD1
CATSRGANGGNTIYF,TGTGCCACCAGCAGAGGAGCGAACGGAGGAAACACCATATATTTT,15,TRBJ1-3,-,TRBV15,-
CASSLTGSATNEKLFF,TGTGCCAGCTCACTTACTGGCAGCGCAACTAATGAAAAACTGTTTTTT,16,TRBJ1-4,-,TRBV18,-
CASGWWGGRNNEQFF,TGTGCCAGCGGGTGGTGGGGGGGACGTAACAATGAGCAGTTCTTC,15,TRBJ2-1,-,TRBV19,TRBD2
CASSLGSRGAYGYTF,TGTGCCAGCAGCTTAGGGAGTCGGGGAGCCTATGGCTACACCTTC,15,TRBJ1-2,-,TRBV7-9,-
CASSQPPAGGRHNEQFF,TGTGCCAGCAGCCAACCACCAGCGGGAGGGCGGCACAATGAGCAGTTCTTC,17,TRBJ2-1,-,TRBV14,TRBD2
CASSSGQPNTEAFF,TGTGCCAGCAGCTCCGGACAGCCGAACACTGAAGCTTTCTTT,14,TRBJ1-1,-,TRBV7-3,-
CASSIGGDRRYGYTF,TGTGCCAGTAGTATAGGAGGGGACAGGCGCTATGGCTACACCTTC,15,TRBJ1-2,once,TRBV19,TRBD1
CASSPVPDRGRSEQFF,TGTGCCAGCAGCCCCGTGCCGGACAGGGGGCGGAGTGAGCAGTTCTTC,16,TRBJ2-1,few,TRBV7-6,TRBD1
CASRRGQGSQGAEAFF,TGTGCCAGCCGCCGGGGACAGGGGTCCCAGGGAGCGGAAGCTTTCTTT,16,TRBJ1-1,-,TRBV19,TRBD1
CASSPLDRTNQPQHF,TGCGCCAGCAGCCCCCTTGACAGGACGAATCAGCCCCAGCATTTT,15,TRBJ1-5,-,TRBV4-1,-
CASSSGTGAIQQYF,TGCGCCAGCAGCTCCGGGACAGGGGCAATTCAGCAGTACTTC,14,TRBJ2-7,few,TRBV5-1,TRBD1
CASSIGGAGGRTDTQYF,TGTGCCAGTAGTATCGGAGGGGCAGGGGGCAGGACAGATACGCAGTATTTT,17,TRBJ2-3,once,TRBV19,TRBD1
CASSYQTGNSNQPQHF,TGTGCCAGCAGCTACCAGACAGGGAATAGCAATCAGCCCCAGCATTTT,16,TRBJ1-5,-,TRBV7-2,TRBD1
CASSMYLRTGSGANVLTF,TGTGCCAGTAGTATGTATCTACGAACGGGGTCTGGGGCCAACGTCCTGACTTTC,18,TRBJ2-6,-,TRBV19,-
CASSLRGGDQETQYF,TGTGCCAGCAGCTTACGCGGGGGGGACCAAGAGACCCAGTACTTC,15,TRBJ2-5,-,TRBV7-2,TRBD2
CASSLDGSGSRTTDTQYF,TGTGCCAGCAGCTTAGATGGAAGCGGGAGTCGGACAACAGATACGCAGTATTTT,18,TRBJ2-3,-,TRBV11-3,TRBD2
CASSDDGDTIYF,TGTGCCAGCAGCGACGACGGAGACACCATATATTTT,12,TRBJ1-3,-,TRBV11-2,-
CATSRELTGNHYGYTF,TGTGCCACCAGCAGAGAGTTGACAGGGAACCACTATGGCTACACCTTC,16,TRBJ1-2,-,TRBV15,TRBD1
CAIPRQGNNQPQHF,TGTGCCATCCCCAGACAGGGAAACAATCAGCCCCAGCATTTT,14,TRBJ1-5,-,TRBV10-3,TRBD1
CAWSASVLARTQYF,TGTGCCTGGAGTGCCTCCGTACTAGCGCGCACGCAGTATTTT,14,TRBJ2-3,-,TRBV30,TRBD2
CASSLPLAGVYNEQFF,TGTGCCAGCAGCTTACCACTAGCGGGAGTTTACAATGAGCAGTTCTTC,16,TRBJ2-1,few,TRBV7-3,TRBD2
CASRPLAGPTYEQYF,TGCGCCAGCAGGCCCCTAGCGGGACCCACCTACGAGCAGTACTTC,15,TRBJ2-7,-,TRBV5-1,TRBD2
CASSWGDNPDIQYF,TGTGCCAGCAGTTGGGGAGATAATCCTGACATTCAGTACTTC,14,TRBJ2-4,-,TRBV6-6,-
CASRAQGPSGANVLTF,TGTGCCAGCAGGGCCCAGGGTCCCTCTGGGGCCAACGTCCTGACTTTC,16,TRBJ2-6,-,TRBV2,-
CASSSGVVDEQYF,TGTGCCAGCAGCTCAGGGGTGGTGGACGAGCAGTACTTC,13,TRBJ2-7,-,TRBV7-9,-
CASSPGLVGALDEQFF,TGTGCCAGCAGCCCCGGACTAGTTGGCGCTTTGGATGAGCAGTTCTTC,16,TRBJ2-1,-,TRBV9,TRBD2
CASSAQENYGYTF,TGTGCCAGCTCCGCCCAGGAAAACTATGGCTACACCTTC,13,TRBJ1-2,-,TRBV18,-
CASSLSREGPAKNIQYF,TGTGCCAGCAGCTTATCTCGGGAGGGCCCCGCCAAAAACATTCAGTACTTC,17,TRBJ2-4,-,TRBV11-1,TRBD2
CASSPLTGQTNTEAFF,TGTGCCAGCTCACCATTGACAGGGCAGACGAACACTGAAGCTTTCTTT,16,TRBJ1-1,-,TRBV18,TRBD1
CASSSHYNEQFF,TGTGCCAGCAGTTCCCATTACAATGAGCAGTTCTTC,12,TRBJ2-1,-,TRBV27,-
CASRPPGANTGELFF,TGTGCCAGCAGGCCACCGGGGGCGAACACCGGGGAGCTGTTTTTT,15,TRBJ2-2,-,TRBV28,-
CASSVASVAGPYNEQFF,TGTGCCAGCAGCGTAGCTTCGGTAGCGGGACCCTACAATGAGCAGTTCTTC,17,TRBJ2-1,-,TRBV9,TRBD2
CASSGWTGYAGELFF,TGTGCCAGCAGCGGTTGGACAGGGTACGCCGGGGAGCTGTTTTTT,15,TRBJ2-2,-,TRBV5-5,TRBD1
CASSPQGSSPLHF,TGTGCCAGCAGCCCGCAGGGGAGTTCACCCCTCCACTTT,13,TRBJ1-6,-,TRBV14,-
CASSQPPGQGEGKLFF,TGTGCCAGCAGCCAGCCACCGGGACAGGGAGAAGGGAAACTGTTTTTT,16,TRBJ1-4,-,TRBV7-9,TRBD1
CASSSGASRLNEQYF,TGTGCCAGCAGCTCTGGGGCAAGTCGGCTTAACGAGCAGTACTTC,15,TRBJ2-7,-,TRBV11-3,-
CASSLDSGYGTQYF,TGTGCCAGCAGCTTAGACAGCGGGTATGGGACCCAGTACTTC,14,TRBJ2-5,-,TRBV11-2,-
CASSVRQGVAEAFF,TGTGCCAGCAGTGTTCGACAGGGAGTCGCTGAAGCTTTCTTT,14,TRBJ1-1,once,TRBV27,TRBD1
CSVSQGDTQYF,TGCAGTGTCAGCCAGGGAGATACGCAGTATTTT,11,TRBJ2-3,-,TRBV20-1,-
CAGSPPGHINTGELFF,TGTGCCGGCAGCCCCCCAGGCCACATTAACACCGGGGAGCTGTTTTTT,16,TRBJ2-2,-,TRBV7-8,-
CASSSGTGLFYNEQFF,TGTGCCAGCAGTTCCGGGACAGGGCTATTCTACAATGAGCAGTTCTTC,16,TRBJ2-1,-,TRBV27,TRBD1
CAWGAGGTEAFF,TGTGCCTGGGGCGCTGGGGGGACTGAAGCTTTCTTT,12,TRBJ1-1,-,TRBV30,-
CASSLSVAWINEQFF,TGTGCCAGCAGCTTATCCGTAGCGTGGATAAATGAGCAGTTCTTC,15,TRBJ2-1,-,TRBV7-8,-
CASSPSSGEQYF,TGTGCCAGCAGCCCTTCTAGCGGCGAGCAGTACTTC,12,TRBJ2-7,-,TRBV7-9,TRBD2
CSVAGRGTEAFF,TGCAGCGTTGCGGGGAGGGGCACTGAAGCTTTCTTT,12,TRBJ1-1,-,TRBV29-1,-
CASSQDSGAEIYF,TGCGCCAGCAGCCAAGATTCAGGAGCGGAGATATATTTT,13,TRBJ1-3,-,TRBV4-3,-
CASSGGTSGRTLSYEQYF,TGTGCCAGCAGCGGGGGGACTAGCGGGAGGACTCTCTCCTACGAGCAGTACTTC,18,TRBJ2-7,few,TRBV7-2,TRBD2